The 6 T cell receptor beta chains reported below all come from one sample, sequenced in a study of graft-versus-host responses after intestinal transplantation. Assay used: immunoSEQ multiplex PCR; TCRdb lists only in-frame clones, some missing. This table has 85,000 to 100,000 clones, 85% to 95% appearing once. Their target antigens are unknown. The sample here was unstimulated CD8+ T cells sorted from spleen or lymph node cells, taken before transplant. Every receptor here comes from a human donor who was the organ donor for an intestinal transplant.

J is TRBJ1-2 and V is TRBV5-8; 10 nucleotides line up with TRBD1. This CDR3 contains 17 residues. Trimming at V came to 0 bases and at J to 5 bases, leaving 10 bases not matched to a gene. Germline CDR1 is SGHTS and CDR2 is YDEGEE. This CDR3 reads CASSLGVSGQGFYGYTF. The CDR3 DNA sequence: TGTGCCAGCAGCTTGGGTGTGTCGGGACAGGGGTTTTATGGCTACACCTTC. Full variable domain (remainder filled in from reference TRBV5-8 and TRBJ1-2): EAGVTQSPTHLIKTRGQQATLRCSPISGHTSVYWYQQALGLGLQFLLWYDEGEERNRGNFPPRFSGRQFPNYSSELNVNALELEDSALYLCASSLGVSGQGFYGYTFGSGTRLTVV.

The chain couples TRBV10-3 to TRBJ2-5, with D perhaps matching TRBD2 (5 bases). The V end was cut by 0 bases, the J end by 8 bases, with 22 bases between. From germline, CDR1 is ENHRY and CDR2 SYGVKD. This CDR3 is built from 17 residues. The CDR3 sequence: CAISESVLVIGTGTQYF. CDR3 coding DNA: TGTGCCATCAGTGAGTCGGTCTTAGTGATCGGTACGGGAACCCAGTACTTC.

This clone was seen more than once but under ten times. This sequence joins TRBV6-6 and TRBJ2-3; the match to TRBD2 covers 8 bases. CDR1 and CDR2 (germline): MNHNY, SVGAGI (reference sequence). V lost 5 bases, J lost 6 bases, and 10 bases stayed unmatched. The CDR3 consists of 15 residues. CDR3 sequence (DNA): TGTGCCAGCAGTCCCCTAGCGGGTTGGGCTGATACGCAGTATTTT. Amino acid sequence: CASSPLAGWADTQYF.

This clone was counted once. This chain uses TRBV4-1 with TRBJ1-2; the D gene is possibly TRBD1 (5 bases). The CDR3 has 14 amino acids. CDR1 MGHRA and CDR2 YSYEKL come from the germline V gene. V was pared by 3 bases and J by 3 bases, with 11 bases between. The CDR3 DNA reads TGCGCCAGCAGCCAGCGCAGGGTGGACTATGGCTACACCTTC. Encoded protein: CASSQRRVDYGYTF.

This clone occurred once. The rearrangement uses TRBV7-9 and TRBJ2-7; a weak D match, TRBD1 (6 bases). CDR3 length: 12 residues. Germline CDR1 and CDR2: SEHNR and FQNEAQ (reference sequence). V lost 7 bases and J lost 2, with 9 bases in between. The CDR3 sequence is CASKGQPYEQYF. DNA of the CDR3: TGTGCCAGCAAGGGACAACCCTACGAGCAGTACTTC.

The chain links TRBV28 to TRBJ2-7; 8 positions match TRBD1. CDR1 is MDHEN, CDR2 SYDVKM, per germline. V shed 4 bases and J 3 bases; nucleotides not matched to a gene: 11. There are 16 residues in the CDR3. DNA for the CDR3: TGTGCCAGCAGTTATGAGAGGGGGACAGGAGACTACGAGCAGTACTTC. Its translation: CASSYERGTGDYEQYF.